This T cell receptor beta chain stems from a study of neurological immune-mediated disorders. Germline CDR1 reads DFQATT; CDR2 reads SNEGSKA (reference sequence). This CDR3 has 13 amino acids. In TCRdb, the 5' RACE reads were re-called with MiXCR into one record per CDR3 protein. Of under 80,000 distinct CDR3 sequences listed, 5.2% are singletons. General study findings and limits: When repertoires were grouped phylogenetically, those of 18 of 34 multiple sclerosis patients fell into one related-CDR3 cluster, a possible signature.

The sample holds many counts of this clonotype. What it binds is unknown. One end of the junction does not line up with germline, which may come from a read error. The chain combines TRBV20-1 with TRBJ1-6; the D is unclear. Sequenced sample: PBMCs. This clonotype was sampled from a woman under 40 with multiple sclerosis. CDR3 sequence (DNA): TGCAGTGCCCAGGCAGATTATAATTCACCCCTCAACTTT. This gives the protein CSAQADYNSPLNF.